The 23 T cell receptor beta chains below all came from one sample that was sequenced in a study of cytomegalovirus exposure and HLA in healthy donors. The PCR used 60 Vbeta and 13 Jbeta primers. Method: immunoSEQ multiplex PCR; TCRdb's copy keeps in-frame clones and lacks some. Here the sample table reports about 72,000 clones. Sequenced: PBMCs. The receptor source for this set is a man aged 50-60 years in good health and CMV-seropositive.

The V call is TRBV6-1, the J call TRBJ1-4; D is undetermined. V shed 3 bases and J shed 5 bases, with 13 bases lying between them. The CDR3 totals 15 residues. Per the germline V gene, CDR1 is MNHNS and CDR2 is SASEGT. In DNA form, the CDR3 reads TGTGCCAGCAGTGACGTCGGGAAGCGGAATGAAAAACTGTTTTTT. Amino acid sequence: CASSDVGKRNEKLFF.

The chain employs TRBV27 and TRBJ2-3; the match to TRBD1 covers 9 bases. V lost 4 bases to trimming and J lost 4 bases; unmatched junction nucleotides: 9. CDR3 length: 16 residues. Per germline, CDR1 MNHEY and CDR2 SMNVEV (reference sequence). The DNA of the CDR3 is TGTGCCAGCAGTTCTGGACAGGGGACGAACGCAGATACGCAGTATTTT. Its protein product is CASSSGQGTNADTQYF.

The CDR3 region has the DNA TGCAGCGTTTCAGAGGGATACGAGCAGTACGTC. Translated: CSVSEGYEQYV. The chain links TRBV29-1 to TRBJ2-7; D possibly corresponds to TRBD2 (5 bases). The ends were cut back, 5 bases at V and 4 bases at J, with 9 bases in the middle. Germline CDR1 is SQVTM and CDR2 is ANQGSEA. The CDR3 is 11 amino acids.

The V gene is TRBV7-8, the J gene TRBJ2-2; perhaps TRBD1 as D (6 bases). Germline V gene sequence: CDR1 SGHVS, CDR2 FQNEAQ. CDR3 size: 14 residues. V was clipped by 5 bases and J by 2 bases, with 9 bases between them. The CDR3 protein is CASSLDRNTGELFF. In nucleotides, the CDR3 is TGTGCCAGCAGCCTGGACAGAAACACCGGGGAGCTGTTTTTT.

V usage is TRBV5-5 and J usage is TRBJ2-3; 12 positions agree with TRBD2. Germline V gene data show CDR1 as SGHKS and CDR2 as YYEKEE (reference sequence). The V gene end was trimmed by 5 bases and the J gene end by 3 bases; junction bases not matched to a gene: 10. The CDR3 loop spans 17 amino acids. The DNA for the CDR3 is TGTGCCAGCAGGCCTCGACTAGCGGGAGTAGTGACAGATACGCAGTATTTT. It yields the protein CASRPRLAGVVTDTQYF.

DNA for the CDR3: TGTGCCAGCAGTTACGGAGTCAACGGGGAGCTGTTTTTT. This encodes CASSYGVNGELFF. This chain connects TRBV27 to TRBJ2-2; no reliable D call. Trimming cost V 4 bases and J 7 bases, with 10 bases left between them. Germline loops: CDR1 MNHEY, CDR2 SMNVEV (reference sequence). This CDR3 has 13 residues.

This chain connects TRBV7-3 to TRBJ2-1, with TRBD1 matching over 7 bases. CDR3 length: 15 amino acids. The germline V gene encodes CDR1 SGHTA and CDR2 FQGTGA. V shed 4 bases, J shed 9 bases, and the junction held 12 bases outside the gene matches. The CDR3 nucleotides read TGTGCCAGCAGCTCCGTCTCGGGACAGCCCGTTGAGCAGTTCTTC. The encoded protein is CASSSVSGQPVEQFF.

This chain links TRBV6-1 with TRBJ1-1; D is unclear. This CDR3 contains 13 residues. CDR1 MNHNS and CDR2 SASEGT come from the germline V gene. Trimming removed 8 bases at V and 0 bases at J, with 10 bases between. CDR3 sequence reads: CASSLLVNTEAFF. As DNA, the CDR3 is TGTGCCAGCTCTCTACTGGTGAACACTGAAGCTTTCTTT.

The rearrangement joins TRBV7-9 to TRBJ2-7, with 13 nucleotides matching TRBD2. V gave up 4 bases and J gave up 0 bases; unmatched junction bases: 9. Germline V lookup: CDR1 SEHNR, CDR2 FQNEAQ (reference sequence). This CDR3 has 18 residues. The CDR3 is CASSSLTSGRPPSYEQYF. CDR3 DNA: TGTGCCAGCAGCTCCTTGACTAGCGGGAGGCCCCCCTCCTACGAGCAGTACTTC.

This chain uses TRBV2 with TRBJ2-3, with a tentative D call TRBD1 (6 bases). Germline loops: CDR1 SNHLY, CDR2 FYNNEI. This CDR3 is 15 amino acids long. V was clipped by 7 bases and J by 0 bases, with 14 bases between them. In DNA form, the CDR3 reads TGTGCCAGCATCGAAGAGGACAGAAGCACAGATACGCAGTATTTT. It is translated as CASIEEDRSTDTQYF.

Turning to this clone: Other DNA sequences in this sample translate to the same CDR3. CDR3 sequence: CASSLGLAEETQYF. The DNA for the CDR3 is TGTGCCAGCAGCTTAGGTCTAGCGGAAGAGACCCAGTACTTC. This chain links TRBV7-2 with TRBJ2-5, with 7 bases matching TRBD2. This CDR3 has 14 amino acids. CDR1 SGHTA and CDR2 FQGNSA come from the germline V gene. V lost 1 base and J lost 3; bases outside the gene matches: 2.

The chain recombines TRBV2 with TRBJ1-1, with no clear D. The CDR3 is 10 residues long. The V gene lost 5 bases and the J gene lost 11 bases, with 9 bases spanning the gap. Germline V lookup: CDR1 SNHLY, CDR2 FYNNEI. The CDR3 is CASSTGWAFF. The CDR3 DNA is TGTGCCAGCAGTACCGGGTGGGCTTTCTTT.

The rearrangement joins TRBV4-1 to TRBJ1-5; D gene ambiguous. V lost 0 bases to trimming and J lost 4 bases, with 7 bases between them. The CDR3 is made up of 14 amino acids. Germline CDR1 is MGHRA and CDR2 is YSYEKL. The CDR3 protein is CASSQDSGNQPQHF. CDR3 sequence (DNA): TGCGCCAGCAGCCAAGATTCGGGGAATCAGCCCCAGCATTTT.

The rearrangement uses TRBV7-8 and TRBJ1-5; weak D call: TRBD1 (6 bases). Germline V CDR1 and CDR2: SGHVS, FQNEAQ. V shed 5 bases and J shed 8 bases, with 19 bases lying between them. The CDR3 contains 15 residues. This CDR3 is CASSLGGQGDKPQHF. The CDR3 DNA reads TGTGCCAGCAGCCTAGGGGGACAAGGCGATAAGCCCCAGCATTTT.

V and J are TRBV2 and TRBJ1-2; D remains ambiguous. Trimming cost V 2 bases and J 4 bases, with 8 bases left between them. The V gene's germline CDR1 is SNHLY and CDR2 FYNNEI. The CDR3 runs to 13 residues. CDR3 loop: CASSESQIYGYTF. CDR3 coding DNA: TGTGCCAGCAGTGAAAGTCAGATCTATGGCTACACCTTC.

This chain connects TRBV6-4 to TRBJ2-1; the match to TRBD1 covers 12 bases. This CDR3 contains 15 residues. V lost 0 bases to trimming and J lost 8 bases; unmatched junction nucleotides: 2. Germline V lookup: CDR1 MRHNA, CDR2 SNTAGT. The CDR3 DNA reads TGTGCCAGCAGTGACTCGGGGACAGGGGGCGATGAGCAGTTCTTC. Protein sequence: CASSDSGTGGDEQFF.

The chain uses TRBV5-4 and TRBJ2-3; 10 positions agree with TRBD2. Looked up from germline, CDR1 is SGHNT and CDR2 is YYREEE (reference sequence). This CDR3 has 17 amino acids. The V gene end was trimmed by 6 bases and the J gene end by 2 bases; junction bases not matched to a gene: 12. Here the CDR3 reads CASTSPEAGGITDTQYF. The CDR3 nucleotides are TGTGCCAGCACCTCCCCTGAAGCGGGAGGGATCACAGATACGCAGTATTTT.

The chain recombines TRBV30 with TRBJ2-1, with TRBD1 identical over 8 bases. Germline CDR1 GTSNPN, CDR2 SVGIG (reference sequence). This CDR3 has 16 residues. With V trimmed by 4 bases and J by 5 bases, 13 bases remained unmatched. CDR3 in amino acids: CAWTRLSTGADNEQFF. CDR3 nucleotides: TGTGCCTGGACTCGCCTTTCGACAGGGGCCGACAATGAGCAGTTCTTC.

The gene calls are TRBV7-2 and TRBJ1-1; D not certain. The germline V gene encodes CDR1 SGHTA and CDR2 FQGNSA. Trimming pared 6 bases from V and 0 bases from J, leaving 8 bases between. This CDR3 contains 13 residues. As DNA, the CDR3 is TGTGCCAGCAGATATCAGATGAACACTGAAGCTTTCTTT. Its translation is CASRYQMNTEAFF. The variable domain in full, completed from reference TRBV7-2 and TRBJ1-1, reads GAGVSQSPSNKVTEKGKDVELRCDPISGHTALYWYRQSLGQGLEFLIYFQGNSAPDKSGLPSDRFSAERTGGSVSTLTIQRTQQEDSAVYLCASRYQMNTEAFFGQGTRLTVV.

The rearrangement links TRBV7-8 to TRBJ1-6; a weak D match, TRBD1 (5 bases). CDR1 and CDR2 (germline): SGHVS, FQNEAQ. The germline V and J ends were trimmed by 1 base and 4 bases, with 11 bases remaining between them. The CDR3 length is 16 residues. Here the CDR3 reads CASSLEATAYNSPLHF. CDR3 nucleotides: TGTGCCAGCAGCTTAGAGGCGACAGCATATAATTCACCCCTCCACTTT. Full variable domain (outside the CDR3, taken from reference TRBV7-8 and TRBJ1-6): GAGVSQSPRYKVAKRGQDVALRCDPISGHVSLFWYQQALGQGPEFLTYFQNEAQLDKSGLPSDRFFAERPEGSVSTLKIQRTQQEDSAVYLCASSLEATAYNSPLHFGNGTRLTVT.

The J gene is TRBJ1-2, the V gene TRBV19, with TRBD1 matching 9 bases. J lost 2 bases, V lost 4 bases, and 8 bases had no gene match. The length of the CDR3 is 16 residues. The germline V gene has CDR1 LNHDA and CDR2 SQIVND (reference sequence). CDR3: CASSTLGGTGNYGYTF. As DNA, the CDR3 is TGTGCCAGTAGTACCCTAGGAGGGACAGGGAACTATGGCTACACCTTC.

The chain has TRBV15 and TRBJ2-5, with D possibly TRBD2 on 6 matching bases. The CDR3 spans 14 residues. Germline CDR1 reads LNHNV; CDR2 reads YYDKDF (reference sequence). V lost 5 bases to trimming and J lost 4 bases, with 14 bases between them. The DNA for the CDR3 is TGTGCCACCAGCGCACCGGGGGAAGGAGAGACCCAGTACTTC. This encodes CATSAPGEGETQYF.

The chain carries TRBV6-1 and TRBJ2-7; 11 positions agree with TRBD2. The CDR3 has 16 amino acids. The V gene end was trimmed by 2 bases and the J gene end by 2 bases; junction bases not matched to a gene: 5. Germline-derived CDR1 and CDR2 are MNHNS and SASEGT. CDR3 loop: CASSEWISGGAYEQYV. In DNA, the CDR3 is TGTGCCAGCAGTGAATGGATTAGCGGGGGGGCCTACGAGCAGTACGTC.